A single sample is the source of the 15 T cell receptor beta chains below, sequenced in a study of tumor-infiltrating lymphocytes in primary liver carcinoma. Co-extraction yielded RNA and DNA from 20-30 mg of unsorted bulk tissue. TCR beta cDNA was reverse-transcribed from roughly 520 ng of total RNA. The reaction used a constant-region primer and ProtoScript II reverse transcriptase. Library construction for TCR beta comprised three nested multiplex PCR rounds performed with slightly modified ARM-PCR. TRBV1-TRBV30 forward primers paired with a C-beta reverse primer drove the first two PCR rounds, about 10 cycles each. TCRdb analysed the multiplex PCR reads with MiXCR anew, one entry per CDR3 protein. The sample lists tens of thousands of distinct CDR3 sequences, around 76% occurring once. The specimen sequenced was liver tumor tissue from sampling region 1. The subset is: tumor region T1, superior pole. All receptors derive from a man aged 35 to 55 with primary liver carcinoma and hepatitis B virus infection.

This chain joins TRBV6-2 or TRBV6-3 and TRBJ2-2; D could derive from TRBD1 or TRBD2 (5 bases each). The CDR3 contains 15 residues. Germline V gene lookup returns CDR1 MNHEY and CDR2 SVGEGT. The V and J ends lost 9 bases and 3 bases respectively, with 17 bases between them. CDR3: CARESGTGHTGELFF. Here the CDR3 DNA reads TGTGCCAGAGAATCCGGGACGGGGCACACCGGGGAGCTGTTTTTT.

In its sample, this clonotype was seen a few times. A much larger clone sits a single nucleotide away, making a read error possible. The gene calls are TRBV5-4 and TRBJ2-1; a weak D match, TRBD2 (5 bases). V lost 0 bases to trimming and J lost 6 bases, with 16 bases between them. Germline V CDR1 and CDR2: SGHNT, YYREEE (reference sequence). This CDR3 is 16 amino acids long. The CDR3 DNA sequence: TGTGCCAGCAGCTTGGCCGGGCTAGTGGGAGCCAATGAGCAGTTCTTC. Protein sequence: CASSLAGLVGANEQFF.

This clonotype was seen a single time. This may be a read error, as it is one base from a much larger clone. CDR3 protein: CSVEGIFEENYGYTF. The DNA of the CDR3 is TGCAGCGTTGAAGGCATTTTTGAGGAGAACTATGGCTACACCTTC. The V gene is TRBV29-1, the J gene TRBJ1-2; no clear D gene. This CDR3 has 15 amino acids. CDR1 is SQVTM and CDR2 is ANQGSEA in the germline V gene. Trimming pared 1 base from V and 2 bases from J, leaving 14 bases between.

On this clonotype: Likely a read error: the CDR3 ends without its conserved phenylalanine or tryptophan. The DNA is omitted, as the CDR3 cannot be located on it reliably, and the CDR3 follows TCRdb's listing. The chain links TRBV29-1 to TRBJ1-1; the table assigns TRBD1, which was not confirmed against the DNA. The CDR3 numbers 11 amino acids, ends counted. Germline CDR1 SQVTM, CDR2 ANQGSEA. CDR3 in amino acids: CSVQTGPEPLV.

This clonotype came up a few times. A single base separates this from a much larger clone, so it may be a read error. The chain carries TRBV29-1 and TRBJ2-1; D perhaps matches TRBD2 (5 bases). The CDR3 loop spans 12 amino acids. Looked up from germline, CDR1 is SQVTM and CDR2 is ANQGSEA. CDR3 bases: TGCAACGTCGAGGACTGGCGGAGTGAGCAGTTCTTC. It translates to CNVEDWRSEQFF.

This clonotype is a singleton in its sample. The chain recombines TRBV28 with TRBJ2-7; D is ambiguous. V was cut by 8 bases and J by 0 bases, with 14 bases left in between. Germline assignment: CDR1 MDHEN and CDR2 SYDVKM. This CDR3 contains 14 residues. CDR3 residues: CASGSSASSYEQYF. The CDR3 DNA sequence: TGTGCCAGCGGTTCCAGCGCGAGCTCCTACGAGCAGTACTTC. Supplemented by reference TRBV28 and TRBJ2-7, the full variable domain reads DVKVTQSSRYLVKRTGEKVFLECVQDMDHENMFWYRQDPGLGLRLIYFSYDVKMKEKGDIPEGYSVSREKKERFSLILESASTNQTSMYLCASGSSASSYEQYFGPGTRLTVT.

This clonotype has just one count. One end of the junction fails to match germline, which may point to a read error. This sequence joins TRBV7-8 and TRBJ2-5, with 9 positions matching TRBD2. In germline, CDR1 is SGHVS, CDR2 FQNEAQ. The CDR3 has 16 residues. The CDR3 coding sequence is TGTGCCAGCAGCTTAGAAATAGCGGGAGTCCAAGAGGCCCAGTACTTC. This translates into CASSLEIAGVQEAQYF.

By proportion, this clonotype is medium-sized. V is TRBV6-1 and J is TRBJ2-7, with D possibly being TRBD1 (6 bases). With 6 bases removed from V and 3 bases from J, the gap between germline ends came to 12 bases. The CDR3 is made up of 13 amino acids. CDR1 MNHNS and CDR2 SASEGT come from the germline V gene. The CDR3 is CASSLTGYYEQYF. For the CDR3, the DNA is TGTGCCAGCAGCTTAACAGGGTACTACGAGCAGTACTTC.

As concerns this clonotype: One end of the junction does not line up with germline, which may come from a read error. This chain uses TRBV6-5 with TRBJ1-6; tentatively, D is TRBD1 (5 bases). Germline values: CDR1 MNHEY, CDR2 SVGAGI. CDR3 length: 18 residues. CDR3 in amino acids: CASSHSSGGHSYNSALHF. The CDR3, as DNA: TGTGCCAGTAGTCACTCGAGCGGGGGTCACTCCTATAATTCAGCCCTCCACTTT.

About this clonotype itself: A read error is likely, as this CDR3 ends without the conserved phenylalanine or tryptophan. The CDR3, as DNA: TGTGCCAGCAATTTAGTGGTCGGGTGTGGCGAGCAGTACTTA. The encoded protein is CASNLVVGCGEQYL. V gene TRBV12-3 or TRBV12-4 combines with J gene TRBJ2-7; D unclear. The CDR3 runs 14 residues.

The chain couples TRBV10-3 to TRBJ2-7; TRBD2 matches at 16 bases. This CDR3 is built from 19 residues. V lost 11 bases to trimming and J lost 5 bases; unmatched junction nucleotides: 21. Looked up from germline, CDR1 is ENHRY and CDR2 is SYGVKD. The CDR3 sequence: CAFTKRSGLAGGLSNEQYF. CDR3 bases: TGTGCCTTCACCAAACGATCGGGACTAGCGGGAGGGTTATCCAACGAGCAGTACTTC.

This clonotype was seen once. Given a much more abundant clone one base away, this may be a read error. The genes are TRBV11-2 and TRBJ2-3; 10 positions agree with TRBD2. This CDR3 contains 15 residues. CDR1 SGHAT and CDR2 FQNNGV come from the germline V gene. DNA for the CDR3: TGTGCCAGCAGCTGGGGAGCGGGGGGGCGGGATACGCGGTATTTT. Its protein is CASSWGAGGRDTRYF.

This clonotype was observed a few times. The junction does not match germline at one end; this may be a read error. V and J are TRBV10-3 and TRBJ2-2; TRBD1 might be the D (5 bases). Germline CDR1 is ENHRY and CDR2 is SYGVKD. The CDR3 runs 17 residues. The CDR3 bases are TGTGCCATCAGTGAGTTCGAAGCCGGGCCAGACACCAGGGAACTGTTTTTT. This encodes CAISEFEAGPDTRELFF.

With regard to this clonotype: Lacking the conserved final phenylalanine or tryptophan, this CDR3 likely reflects a read error. The chain is built from TRBV4-3 and TRBJ2-7, with a weak D call TRBD2 (6 bases). CDR1 is LGHNA, CDR2 YSLEER, per germline. CDR3 length equals 15 residues. CDR3 amino acids: CANSQGRETPYEQYL. CDR3 bases: TGCGCCAACAGCCAAGGTCGGGAGACTCCCTACGAGCAGTACCTC.

Turning to this clonotype: This may be a read error: a much more frequent sequence differs by one nucleotide. V and J are TRBV28 and TRBJ2-2, with 13 nucleotides matching TRBD2. J was trimmed by 7 bases and V by 5 bases; bases with no gene match: 13. This CDR3 comprises 18 residues. From germline, CDR1 is MDHEN and CDR2 SYDVKM. This CDR3 reads CASSSGTSGKVFGGELFF. CDR3 bases: TGTGCCAGCAGTAGCGGGACTAGCGGGAAAGTTTTCGGCGGGGAGCTGTTTTTT.